The 8 T cell receptor beta chains in this list originate from one sample, sequenced in a study. TCRdb re-called the 5' RACE reads with MiXCR, one entry per CDR3 protein. This table holds about 54,000 distinct CDR3 sequences, 15% to 20% found once. The sequenced sample was naive CD4+ T cells sorted from blood. Subset meaning: naive CD4+ T cells, CD4+CD45RA+CD25-. The receptors were gathered from a female donor with breast cancer.

This rearrangement joins TRBV5-1 to TRBJ1-1, with a weak D call TRBD1 (6 bases). Trimming removed 4 bases at V and 0 bases at J, with 10 bases between. The CDR3 extends over 14 amino acids. Per the germline V gene, CDR1 is SGHRS and CDR2 is YFSETQ. As DNA, the CDR3 is TGCGCCAGCAGCAAGGACAGTCTGAACACTGAAGCTTTCTTT. Protein product: CASSKDSLNTEAFF.

This clonotype appeared a few times. The chain recombines TRBV28 with TRBJ2-7; no clear D gene. Germline V CDR1 and CDR2: MDHEN, SYDVKM. Trimming took off 4 bases at V and 2 bases at J, with 9 bases between the two ends. This CDR3 has 13 residues. CDR3 region: CASSSPNPYEQYF. The CDR3 region has the DNA TGTGCCAGCAGTTCGCCTAACCCCTACGAGCAGTACTTC.

This clonotype has ten or more counts. The CDR3 bases are TGCGCCAGCAGCCGGCAGCCAAAAAGCTCCTATAATTCACCCCTCCACTTT. Protein sequence: CASSRQPKSSYNSPLHF. The chain carries TRBV5-1 and TRBJ1-6; no firm D call. V shed 4 bases and J shed 0 bases, with 14 bases lying between them. Germline V gene sequence: CDR1 SGHRS, CDR2 YFSETQ. This CDR3 has 17 amino acids.

This clonotype was seen a handful of times. This chain connects TRBV20-1 to TRBJ2-1; the D gene is possibly TRBD2 (6 bases). Germline CDR1 is DFQATT and CDR2 is SNEGSKA (reference sequence). The length of the CDR3 is 16 residues. Deletions cut 0 bases from V and 6 bases from J, with 18 bases between. The CDR3 sequence: CSARDGSGRGLNEQFF. The CDR3 coding sequence is TGCAGTGCTAGAGATGGTAGCGGTAGAGGGCTCAATGAGCAGTTCTTC.

This clonotype showed up many times. This sequence joins TRBV24-1 and TRBJ2-5, with TRBD2 matching over 7 bases. Germline V lookup: CDR1 KGHDR, CDR2 SFDVKD. The CDR3 loop spans 15 amino acids. V lost 11 bases, J lost 1 base, and 12 bases stayed unmatched. The CDR3 DNA reads TGTGCCATCTCGCCGGCGGGAGCACTCCAAGAGACCCAGTACTTC. This translates into CAISPAGALQETQYF.

Worth noting for this clonotype: A much larger clonotype is one base distant, so this may be a read error. The chain joins TRBV7-6 to TRBJ2-3, with 12 nucleotides matching TRBD1. The CDR3 is 15 amino acids. Germline loops: CDR1 SGHVS, CDR2 FNYEAQ. CDR3 residues: CAGSSGTGGFGTQYF. The CDR3 region has the DNA TGTGCCGGCAGTTCCGGGACAGGGGGCTTTGGTACGCAGTATTTT.

Only a few counts were recorded for this clonotype. The chain couples TRBV5-1 to TRBJ2-5, with unresolved D. The CDR3 runs 14 residues. Germline CDR1 and CDR2: SGHRS and YFSETQ. Trimming shortened V by 2 bases and J by 2 bases, and 10 bases separated the two germline ends. DNA for the CDR3: TGCGCCAGCAGCTTCATTCCATCACAAGAGACCCAGTACTTC. Protein sequence: CASSFIPSQETQYF.

This chain joins TRBV20-1 and TRBJ2-5, with TRBD2 matching 9 bases. The CDR3 is 16 residues long. Germline V CDR1 and CDR2: DFQATT, SNEGSKA (reference sequence). Trimming removed 1 base from V and 4 bases from J; junction bases left unmatched: 10. The CDR3: CSARGGLGLAGETQYF. Here the CDR3 DNA reads TGCAGTGCTAGAGGGGGGTTGGGACTAGCAGGAGAGACCCAGTACTTC.